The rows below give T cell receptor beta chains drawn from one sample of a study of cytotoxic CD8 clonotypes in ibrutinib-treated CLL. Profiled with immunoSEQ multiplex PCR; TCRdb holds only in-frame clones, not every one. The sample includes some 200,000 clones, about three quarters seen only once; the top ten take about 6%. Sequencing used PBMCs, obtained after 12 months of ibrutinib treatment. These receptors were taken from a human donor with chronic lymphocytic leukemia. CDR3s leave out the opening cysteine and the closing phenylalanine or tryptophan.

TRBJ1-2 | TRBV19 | ASSTGYGYT
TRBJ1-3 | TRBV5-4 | ASSLVAGPSGNTIY
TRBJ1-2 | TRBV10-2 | ASLGAGDGFGYGYT
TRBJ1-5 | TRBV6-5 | ASKPAVNQPQH
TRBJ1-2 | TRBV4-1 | ASSQGTGGLGYT
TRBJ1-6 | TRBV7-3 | ASSLSPAGANSPLH
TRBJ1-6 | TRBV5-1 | ASSFLPGQRNSPLH
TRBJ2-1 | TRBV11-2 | ASRSLPGTSGFNEQF
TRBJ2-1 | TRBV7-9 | ASSLGGDEQF
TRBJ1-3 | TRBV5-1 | ASSLGSSGSGNTIY
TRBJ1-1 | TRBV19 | ASRTIAFRDRMNTEAF
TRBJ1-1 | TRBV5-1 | ASSLVGSVNTEAF
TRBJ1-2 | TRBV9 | ASSPGQGSIYGYT
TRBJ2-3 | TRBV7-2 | ASSLTRGDTQY
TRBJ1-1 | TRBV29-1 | SSRDRDSF
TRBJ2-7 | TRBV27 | ASSQRLAGAYEQY
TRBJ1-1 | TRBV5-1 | ASSARGARSVNTEAF
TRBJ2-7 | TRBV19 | ASSSSGRSYEQY
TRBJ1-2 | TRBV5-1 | ASSLEGPLDGYT
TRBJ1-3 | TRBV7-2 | ASSLGAGNTIY
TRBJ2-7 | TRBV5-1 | ASSLAVFGEQY
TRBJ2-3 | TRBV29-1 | SVLGGRGSDTQY
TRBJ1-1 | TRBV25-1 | ASSEYSGKHTEAF
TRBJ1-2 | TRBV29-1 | SVVPGTNYGYT
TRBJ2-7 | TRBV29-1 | SVKVGLAQY
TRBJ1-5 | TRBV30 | AWTQQSNQPQH
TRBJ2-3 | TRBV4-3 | ASSTGTSGGLSTDTQY
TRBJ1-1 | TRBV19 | ASSAGYTEAF
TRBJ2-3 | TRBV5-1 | ASSLEAAGVDTQY
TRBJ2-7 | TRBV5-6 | ASSLDTSGPNEQY
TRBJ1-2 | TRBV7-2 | ASSWGQGSFYGYT
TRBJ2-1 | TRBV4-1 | ASSRSGRAQDHNEQF
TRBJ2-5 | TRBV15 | ATSREAQNQETQY
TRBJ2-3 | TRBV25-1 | ASTKAGTGGDTQY
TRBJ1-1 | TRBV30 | AWSVGGNTEAF
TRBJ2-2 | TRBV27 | ASSFDISNTGELF
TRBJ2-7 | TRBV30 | AWRALGGGGYEQY
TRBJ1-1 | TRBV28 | ASSLGPGRLNTEAF
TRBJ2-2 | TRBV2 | ASSGGGGPTGELF
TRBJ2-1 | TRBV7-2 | ASSEGLQGYEQF
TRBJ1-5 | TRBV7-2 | ASSLLKELQPQH
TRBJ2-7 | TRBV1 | TSSQVRVRSSYEQY
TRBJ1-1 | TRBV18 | ASSASIDTEAF
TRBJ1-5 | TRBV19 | ASTSRTDWNGQPQH
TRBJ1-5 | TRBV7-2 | ASSSQGANQPQH
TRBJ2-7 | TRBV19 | ASSTYTSGKDEQY
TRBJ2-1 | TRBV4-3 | ASSQDLGVIGYNEQF
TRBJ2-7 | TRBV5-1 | ASSLNQGGYEQY
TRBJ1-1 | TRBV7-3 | ASSTGTSTEAF
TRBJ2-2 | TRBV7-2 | ATRTSGLTGELF
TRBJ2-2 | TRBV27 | ASSFGVSNTGELF
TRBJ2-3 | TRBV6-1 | ASSEPGGPQDTQY
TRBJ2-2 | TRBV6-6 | ASSYSQDTGELF
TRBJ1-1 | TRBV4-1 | ASSQGLLRARGGTEAF
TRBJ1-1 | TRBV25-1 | ASSPLWDSPEAF
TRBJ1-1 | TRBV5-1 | ASSSLTGLNTEAF
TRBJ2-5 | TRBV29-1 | SIPNWRARETQY
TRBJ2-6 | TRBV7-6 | ASSLMATNVLT
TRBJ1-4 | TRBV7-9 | ASSPGLGAYNEKLF